These 2 T cell receptor beta chains originate from one sample sequenced in a study of cytomegalovirus exposure and HLA in healthy donors. Primers: 60 Vbeta forward and 13 Jbeta reverse. Method: immunoSEQ multiplex PCR; TCRdb's copy keeps in-frame clones and lacks some. Of about 120,000 clones in the sample, about 75% were seen once. The sequenced sample was PBMCs. The receptors were sampled from a man in his 60s in good health and CMV-seropositive.

The rearrangement joins TRBV5-4 to TRBJ1-2; D unclear. The CDR3 is made up of 15 amino acids. CDR1 is SGHNT, CDR2 YYREEE, per germline (reference sequence). V shed 0 bases and J shed 4 bases, with 13 bases lying between them. In DNA form, the CDR3 reads TGTGCCAGCAGCTTGGAGGCGGGGAGTCCCTATGGCTACACCTTC. Translating gives CASSLEAGSPYGYTF. The variable domain in full, with the rest retrieved from reference TRBV5-4 and TRBJ1-2, is ETGVTQSPTHLIKTRGQQVTLRCSSQSGHNTVSWYQQALGQGPQFIFQYYREEENGRGNFPPRFSGLQFPNYSSELNVNALELDDSALYLCASSLEAGSPYGYTFGSGTRLTVV.

The gene calls are TRBV18 and TRBJ2-1, with D possibly matching TRBD2 (6 bases). The CDR3 is 17 residues long. V was shortened by 5 bases and J by 0 bases, with 17 bases between the two germline ends. CDR1 and CDR2 from the germline V gene are KGHSH and LQKENI. CDR3 residues: CASSMRGGSSSYNEQFF. The CDR3 DNA reads as TGTGCCAGCTCAATGCGGGGAGGTTCCAGCTCCTACAATGAGCAGTTCTTC.